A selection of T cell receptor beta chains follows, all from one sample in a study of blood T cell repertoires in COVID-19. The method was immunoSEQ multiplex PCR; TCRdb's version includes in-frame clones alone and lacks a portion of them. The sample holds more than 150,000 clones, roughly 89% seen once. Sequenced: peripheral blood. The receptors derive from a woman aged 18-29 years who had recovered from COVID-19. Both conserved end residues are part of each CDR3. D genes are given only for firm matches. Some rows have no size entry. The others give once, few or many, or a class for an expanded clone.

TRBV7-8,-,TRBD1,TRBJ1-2,TGTGCCAGCAGCTTAGAGATCGGGACAGGGGTTTTTCACACCTTC,CASSLEIGTGVFHTF
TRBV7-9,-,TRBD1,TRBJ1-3,TGTGCCAGCAGCTCGTTCCGGGACAGGGTCTCTGGAAACACCATATATTTT,CASSSFRDRVSGNTIYF
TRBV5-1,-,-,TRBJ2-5,TGCGCCAGCAGCTCGGCGGAACCCCAAGAGACCCAGTACTTC,CASSSAEPQETQYF
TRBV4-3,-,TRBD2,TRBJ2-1,TGCGCCAGCAGCCATGGGCGGGGGGCCTACAATGAGCAGTTCTTC,CASSHGRGAYNEQFF
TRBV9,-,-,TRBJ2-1,TGTGCCAGCAGCGTAGAGGGGATCCTATACAATGAGCAGTTCTTC,CASSVEGILYNEQFF
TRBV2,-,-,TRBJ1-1,TGTGCCAGCATTCCCGGGACAACGAACACTGAAGCTTTCTTT,CASIPGTTNTEAFF
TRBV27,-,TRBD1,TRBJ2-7,TGTGCCAGCAGTACAGGGACAGATGGCTACGAGCAGTACTTC,CASSTGTDGYEQYF
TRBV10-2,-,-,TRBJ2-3,TGCGCCAGCAGTGACGGACAGACCCTCACAGATACGCAGTATTTT,CASSDGQTLTDTQYF
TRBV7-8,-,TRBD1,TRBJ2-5,TGTGCCAGCAGCTGGGGACAGGGCGTCCAAGAGACCCAGTACTTC,CASSWGQGVQETQYF
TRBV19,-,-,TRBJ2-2,TGTGCCAGTAGTACCCAGGGGTCCGGGGAGCTGTTTTTT,CASSTQGSGELFF
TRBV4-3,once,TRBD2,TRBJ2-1,TGCGCCAGCAGCCGCTCGGGACAGTCAGGGACTAGCGGGCGCTACAATGAGCAGTTCTTC,CASSRSGQSGTSGRYNEQFF
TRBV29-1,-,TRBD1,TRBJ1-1,TGCAGCGCCGTCCCGGGACAGGGGGCGGTCACTGAAGCTTTCTTT,CSAVPGQGAVTEAFF
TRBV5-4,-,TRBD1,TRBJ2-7,TGTGCCAGCAGCTTGGGATTGCCGGGACAGGGAACTGTCGAGCAGTACTTC,CASSLGLPGQGTVEQYF